This T cell receptor beta chain was sequenced during a study of blood T cell repertoires in COVID-19. As for the study in general: COVID-19 samples collected from the United States, Italy and Spain covered acute and convalescent phases. The cDNA or gDNA used as material had been derived from T cells, B-cell-depleted T cells, or PBMCs.

This clone was seen only once. Measured with immunoSEQ multiplex PCR; TCRdb has only the in-frame clones, and not every one. The sample shows tens of thousands of clones, around 86% of them seen only once. V lost 3 bases, J lost 7 bases, and 6 bases stayed unmatched. The V gene's germline CDR1 is LGHNA and CDR2 YSLEER. This CDR3 spans 16 amino acids. The sequence came from a woman of 80 years or more with acute or convalescent COVID-19. The chain recombines TRBV4-3 with TRBJ2-3; 14 positions match TRBD2. Sequencing was performed on peripheral blood. The CDR3: CASSHKTSGGDNTQYF. The CDR3 region has the DNA TGCGCCAGCAGCCACAAGACTAGCGGGGGGGATAATACGCAGTATTTT.